The 27 T cell receptor beta chains below come from one sample, sequenced in a study of T cell changes during pregnancy in multiple sclerosis. Generated by immunoSEQ multiplex PCR, the TCRdb table keeps only in-frame clones and is missing some. Found here are roughly 60,000 clones, just under 95% of them singletons; the top ten hold about 1.5%. The source material was peripheral blood, sampled in the second trimester of pregnancy. The origin of the receptors is a female donor with multiple sclerosis, enrolled in a pregnancy study.

The V call is TRBV11-2, the J call TRBJ2-7; perhaps TRBD1 as D (6 bases). The ends were cut back, 4 bases at V and 3 bases at J, with 16 bases in the middle. The CDR3 contains 15 residues. CDR1 and CDR2 (germline): SGHAT, FQNNGV. CDR3 DNA: TGTGCCAGCAGCTCACAGGGAAGGCCTAGCTACGAGCAGTACTTC. Translated, it gives CASSSQGRPSYEQYF.

V usage is TRBV11-2 and J usage is TRBJ2-5; tentatively, D is TRBD2 (5 bases). Germline assignment: CDR1 SGHAT and CDR2 FQNNGV. The CDR3 has 16 amino acids. The V and J ends lost 1 base and 4 bases respectively, with 16 bases between them. The CDR3: CASSLGGRALGETQYF. CDR3 in DNA: TGTGCCAGCAGCTTAGGAGGGAGAGCGTTGGGAGAGACCCAGTACTTC. Combining the CDR3 with reference TRBV11-2 and TRBJ2-5 gives the whole variable domain EAGVAQSPRYKIIEKRQSVAFWCNPISGHATLYWYQQILGQGPKLLIQFQNNGVVDDSQLPKDRFSAERLKGVDSTLKIQPAKLEDSAVYLCASSLGGRALGETQYFGPGTRLLVL.

The chain carries TRBV2 and TRBJ2-5; no clear D. This CDR3 region has 14 residues. Germline CDR1 reads SNHLY; CDR2 reads FYNNEI. V was trimmed by 2 bases and J by 5 bases, leaving 12 bases between them. The CDR3 loop reads CASSESAPRETQYF. The CDR3 nucleotides read TGTGCCAGCAGTGAAAGCGCCCCAAGGGAGACCCAGTACTTC.

This chain connects TRBV28 to TRBJ1-1; 8 bases are shared with TRBD1. The CDR3 spans 16 residues. Germline CDR1 and CDR2: MDHEN and SYDVKM. The V and J ends lost 7 bases and 1 base, in that order; junction bases with no gene match: 11. The CDR3 region is CASNFPGDRWNTEAFF. The CDR3 nucleotides read TGTGCCAGCAATTTTCCAGGGGACAGGTGGAACACTGAAGCTTTCTTT.

V is TRBV6-5 and J is TRBJ2-1, with 10 bases that match TRBD2. Germline V lookup: CDR1 MNHEY, CDR2 SVGAGI. J gave up 8 bases and V 0 bases, and 4 bases lay outside the gene matches. The CDR3 consists of 15 residues. The CDR3 is CASSYSASGSYEQFF. The DNA for the CDR3 is TGTGCCAGCAGTTACTCTGCTAGCGGGAGCTATGAGCAGTTCTTC.

This CDR3 is CASSAGTSGTQETQYF. CDR3 nucleotides: TGTGCCAGCAGCGCCGGGACTAGCGGAACTCAAGAGACCCAGTACTTC. The chain uses TRBV9 and TRBJ2-5; 11 positions match TRBD2. CDR1 is SGDLS and CDR2 is YYNGEE in the germline V gene. V shed 3 bases and J 2 bases; nucleotides not matched to a gene: 6. This CDR3 comprises 16 residues.

The chain joins TRBV7-9 to TRBJ2-5; 16 bases align to TRBD2. The germline V gene encodes CDR1 SEHNR and CDR2 FQNEAQ (reference sequence). The CDR3 length is 16 residues. V dropped 5 bases and J dropped 5; count of bases not matched to a gene: 5. As DNA, the CDR3 is TGTGCCAGCAGCACGGGACTAGCGGGAGGGGAGGAGACCCAGTACTTC. Residues: CASSTGLAGGEETQYF.

This chain uses TRBV4-2 with TRBJ1-2; 8 bases map to TRBD1. With V trimmed by 0 bases and J by 4 bases, 4 bases remained unmatched. From germline, CDR1 is LGHNA and CDR2 YNFKEQ. This CDR3 comprises 15 residues. The CDR3 coding sequence is TGTGCCAGCAGCCAAGATCGTACAGGGGGCTATGGCTACACCTTC. Its protein is CASSQDRTGGYGYTF.

The chain recombines TRBV5-6 with TRBJ2-7; 7 nucleotides line up with TRBD1. This CDR3 comprises 15 residues. Germline V gives CDR1 SGHDT, CDR2 YYEEEE. The trim removed 3 bases at V and 0 bases at J, leaving 6 bases unmatched. The CDR3 region is CASSSTGLSSYEQYF. The CDR3 DNA follows: TGTGCCAGCAGCTCGACAGGGCTGAGCTCCTACGAGCAGTACTTC.

The gene calls are TRBV18 and TRBJ1-1; perhaps TRBD1 as D (5 bases). The V end lost 3 bases, the J end lost 5 bases, and 13 bases lay between the germline ends. This CDR3 is built from 14 residues. Germline V gene data show CDR1 as KGHSH and CDR2 as LQKENI. CDR3 sequence reads: CASSPKGPKTEAFF. DNA for the CDR3: TGTGCCAGCTCACCCAAGGGGCCGAAGACTGAAGCTTTCTTT.

A single count supports this clone. The V and J genes are TRBV7-2 and TRBJ2-7, with TRBD1 as a possible D gene (6 bases). V was trimmed by 1 base and J by 1 base, leaving 17 bases between them. This CDR3 region has 17 residues. Germline assignment: CDR1 SGHTA and CDR2 FQGNSA. The CDR3 sequence is CASSLVMGAQGSYEQYF. For the CDR3, the DNA is TGTGCCAGCAGCTTAGTTATGGGGGCGCAAGGGTCCTACGAGCAGTACTTC.

This chain joins TRBV6-8 and TRBJ1-6; 9 bases map to TRBD1. The CDR3 totals 16 residues. Germline trimming cut 2 bases from V and 3 bases from J; bases unmatched to any gene: 2. Germline V gene data show CDR1 as MNHGY and CDR2 as SAAAGT. The CDR3 coding sequence is TGTGCCAGCAGTTACCGGGACAGGGTCTATAATTCACCCCTCCACTTT. Translating gives CASSYRDRVYNSPLHF.

V gene TRBV7-8 combines with J gene TRBJ1-5, with a tentative D call TRBD1 (5 bases). The V and J ends lost 3 bases and 6 bases respectively, with 12 bases between them. Germline V gene data show CDR1 as SGHVS and CDR2 as FQNEAQ. This CDR3 is built from 14 residues. The CDR3 protein is CASSFPAGRQPQHF. The CDR3 coding sequence is TGTGCCAGCAGCTTTCCCGCAGGGCGTCAGCCCCAGCATTTT.

V is TRBV9 and J is TRBJ2-1, with D possibly TRBD2 on 7 matching bases. The germline CDR1 and CDR2 sequences are SGDLS and YYNGEE. Trimming pared 3 bases from V and 0 bases from J, leaving 22 bases between. CDR3 length equals 19 residues. CDR3 DNA sequence: TGTGCCAGCAGCGCCCTCGGGGGGCGAGAAGTGAGCTCCTACAATGAGCAGTTCTTC. Protein product: CASSALGGREVSSYNEQFF.

The rearrangement uses TRBV28 and TRBJ2-4; 9 bases line up with TRBD1. The CDR3 spans 13 residues. Trimming at V came to 4 bases and at J to 7 bases, leaving 2 bases not matched to a gene. Germline V gene data show CDR1 as MDHEN and CDR2 as SYDVKM. CDR3 amino acids: CASSSGTGNIQYF. CDR3 nucleotides: TGTGCCAGCAGTTCGGGGACAGGGAACATTCAGTACTTC.

The chain couples TRBV19 to TRBJ2-7; 8 bases align to TRBD1. The CDR3 consists of 15 residues. CDR1 LNHDA and CDR2 SQIVND come from the germline V gene (reference sequence). With V trimmed by 3 bases and J by 2 bases, 6 bases remained unmatched. The CDR3 loop reads CASSMGQDLTYEQYF. In DNA, the CDR3 is TGTGCCAGTAGTATGGGACAGGACCTAACCTACGAGCAGTACTTC.

The chain recombines TRBV5-1 with TRBJ1-4; 8 nucleotides line up with TRBD1. The germline CDR1 and CDR2 sequences are SGHRS and YFSETQ. The V segment lost 3 bases and the J segment 0 bases; nucleotides outside the gene matches: 4. CDR3 length: 16 residues. CDR3 coding DNA: TGCGCCAGCAGCTGGGCGACAGGGGCAACTAATGAAAAACTGTTTTTT. This sequence encodes CASSWATGATNEKLFF.

This rearrangement joins TRBV5-6 to TRBJ2-5; tentatively, D is TRBD2 (6 bases). Germline-derived CDR1 and CDR2 are SGHDT and YYEEEE. The CDR3 is 15 residues long. V was trimmed by 2 bases and J by 1 base, leaving 12 bases between them. CDR3 residues: CASSFEGGSQETQYF. The DNA of the CDR3 is TGTGCCAGCAGCTTCGAGGGAGGATCCCAAGAGACCCAGTACTTC.

The V gene is TRBV28, the J gene TRBJ1-4; D is ambiguous. Germline lookup yields CDR1 MDHEN and CDR2 SYDVKM. V dropped 5 bases and J dropped 10 bases, with 14 bases sitting between them. The CDR3 has 13 residues. The CDR3, as DNA: TGTGCCAGCAGTCTCACGGGGATGGGAAAACTGTTTTTT. Its translation: CASSLTGMGKLFF.

This sequence joins TRBV19 and TRBJ2-2; 8 bases fit TRBD2. CDR3 length: 15 residues. CDR1 and CDR2 from the germline V gene are LNHDA and SQIVND (reference sequence). The junction had 4 bases not matched to a gene; V was cut back by 4 bases and J by 3 bases. CDR3 residues: CASSKLADYTGELFF. The CDR3 DNA is TGTGCCAGTAGTAAACTAGCGGACTACACCGGGGAGCTGTTTTTT.

Comment on this clone: Other DNA sequences of this sample code for an identical CDR3. The CDR3: CASSRGQGPTEAFF. CDR3 sequence (DNA): TGTGCCAGCAGCCGAGGACAGGGGCCCACTGAAGCTTTCTTT. The chain uses TRBV6-5 and TRBJ1-1; 9 bases agree with TRBD1. This CDR3 has 14 residues. The V and J ends lost 6 bases and 4 bases, in that order; junction bases with no gene match: 6. CDR1 and CDR2 (germline): MNHEY, SVGAGI.

The V call is TRBV11-2, the J call TRBJ2-5; the D gene is possibly TRBD1 (5 bases). Germline V lookup: CDR1 SGHAT, CDR2 FQNNGV. The length of the CDR3 is 13 residues. The germline V and J ends were trimmed by 6 bases and 4 bases, with 12 bases remaining between them. The CDR3 here is CASRGQAGETQYF. CDR3 nucleotide sequence: TGTGCCAGCAGGGGGCAGGCTGGAGAGACCCAGTACTTC.

The chain employs TRBV4-3 and TRBJ2-1; the match to TRBD2 covers 7 bases. The V segment lost 0 bases and the J segment 4 bases; nucleotides outside the gene matches: 9. CDR1 and CDR2 (germline): LGHNA, YSLEER. The CDR3 has 17 residues. CDR3 amino acids: CASSQDRAGAGYNEQFF. The CDR3 DNA reads as TGCGCCAGCAGCCAAGACAGGGCGGGAGCAGGTTACAATGAGCAGTTCTTC.

The table lists this clone with a few counts. The V call is TRBV28, the J call TRBJ1-1; 8 nucleotides line up with TRBD1. The J segment lost 5 bases and the V segment lost 4 bases, leaving 9 bases of the junction unmatched. Germline V lookup: CDR1 MDHEN, CDR2 SYDVKM. The CDR3 extends over 15 amino acids. CDR3 nucleotide sequence: TGTGCCAGCAGTTCTCCGGAGACAGGGGAAACTGAAGCTTTCTTT. Its protein product is CASSSPETGETEAFF.

This clone has a single count. The chain links TRBV12-5 to TRBJ1-2; possible D gene TRBD1, 5 bases. The V gene's germline CDR1 is LGHNT and CDR2 FRNRAP. This CDR3 region has 16 residues. Between the trimmed V and J ends, which lost 0 bases and 8 bases, there was a span of 19 bases. The CDR3 sequence is CASGLVLGHKLGGYTF. In nucleotides, the CDR3 is TGTGCTAGTGGTTTGGTACTGGGGCACAAACTCGGCGGCTACACCTTC.

CDR3 sequence (DNA): TGTGCCAGCAGCGTAGCTGATGCCCCGGGGTACGAGCAGTACTTC. It translates to CASSVADAPGYEQYF. The chain recombines TRBV9 with TRBJ2-7; D might be TRBD2 (5 bases). In germline, CDR1 is SGDLS, CDR2 YYNGEE. Trimming removed 0 bases from V and 4 bases from J, with 14 bases in between. There are 15 residues in the CDR3.

The CDR3 bases are TGTGCCAGCAGCCCCGGACTAGCGGGAGCCTACGAGCAGTACTTC. Translating gives CASSPGLAGAYEQYF. The V call is TRBV13, the J call TRBJ2-7, with 13 bases lining up with TRBD2. V lost 5 bases, J lost 2 bases, and 3 bases stayed unmatched. There are 15 residues in the CDR3. Germline loops: CDR1 PRHDT, CDR2 FYEKMQ (reference sequence).